This T cell receptor beta chain was recovered during a study of T cell changes during pregnancy in multiple sclerosis (dated by TCRdb to the late 2010s). The study in broad terms: In women with multiple sclerosis, the researchers looked at how the T cell repertoire shifted as pregnancy progressed.

Concerning this clone itself: Its antigen has not been determined. No much larger clone is present one base from it, and per-base qualities are unavailable.

V lost 5 bases and J lost 3 bases; the stretch between them is 14 bases long. From its cysteine to its phenylalanine, the CDR3 spans 15 amino acids. Just CDR3 DNA is preserved here, 45 bases in frame from base 1. From a lookup of the germline V gene, CDR1 and CDR2 are MNHEY and SVGAGI. The library came from the immunoSEQ multiplex PCR assay. Entries here come from immuneACCESS through TCRdb and include only in-frame sequences with V and J called. Some clones fail to appear in such tables; in the studies checked, an unresolved V gene covers under half of the shortfall, and the cause of the remainder is unknown. The sample yields about 38,000 clones; roughly 93% were counted once. The ten biggest clones cover approximately 0.42% of the sample.

Sequenced here: CD4+ T cells from peripheral blood mononuclear cells, sampled in the second trimester of pregnancy. Recombination connected TRBV6-5 to TRBJ1-5; TRBD1 could be the D gene, as 6 bases match. This TCR was recovered from a female donor with multiple sclerosis, enrolled in a pregnancy study. The DNA reads TGTGCCAGCAGTCCCCGGACAGTTTTCAATCAGCCCCAGCATTTT. Translated, it reads CASSPRTVFNQPQHF.